The 18 T cell receptor beta chains below all came from one sample that was sequenced in a study of CD8 T cells in ankylosing spondylitis. TCRdb independently ran MiXCR on the 5' RACE reads; one entry per CDR3 protein. Of about 360,000 distinct CDR3 sequences listed, about 20% are singletons. The sequencing sample was made of blood, either unsorted or a sorted T cell fraction (not recorded which). The receptor set was obtained from a male donor with ankylosing spondylitis or in good health (not recorded which).

The sample holds a few counts of this clonotype. CDR3 sequence (DNA): TGTGCCAGCACTACTTGGGGAGAATCCTACAATGAGCAGTTCTTC. Translated, it gives CASTTWGESYNEQFF. This chain connects TRBV6-1 to TRBJ2-1; D perhaps matches TRBD2 (5 bases). V lost 7 bases and J 1 base, leaving 14 bases between the germline ends. Germline CDR1 and CDR2: MNHNS and SASEGT. This CDR3 is built from 15 residues.

The chain links TRBV12-3 or TRBV12-4 to TRBJ2-7; 8 bases line up with TRBD1. The CDR3 extends over 12 amino acids. J lost 8 bases, V lost 5 bases, and 5 bases had no gene match. For the CDR3, the DNA is TGTGCCAGCAGTACCACAGGGGGACAGCAGTACTTC. This sequence encodes CASSTTGGQQYF.

The rearrangement links TRBV5-6 to TRBJ2-7, with TRBD1 as a possible D gene (5 bases). Trimming left V 0 bases short and J 2 bases short, with 9 bases between. Per germline, CDR1 SGHDT and CDR2 YYEEEE. The CDR3 length is 14 residues. CDR3 nucleotides: TGTGCCAGCAGCTTGGGCAGGGCGGCCTACGAGCAGTACTTC. Translation gives CASSLGRAAYEQYF.

The chain links TRBV5-1 to TRBJ2-7; 7 nucleotides match TRBD2. Germline V gene data show CDR1 as SGHRS and CDR2 as YFSETQ. This CDR3 has 15 amino acids. V lost 1 base and J lost 3; bases outside the gene matches: 7. CDR3 amino acids: CASSLSGAAYYEQYF. As DNA, the CDR3 is TGCGCCAGCAGCTTGAGCGGGGCAGCATACTACGAGCAGTACTTC.

The V call is TRBV30, the J call TRBJ1-1, with D unresolved. Per germline, CDR1 GTSNPN and CDR2 SVGIG (reference sequence). The CDR3 runs 13 residues. Trimming left V 4 bases short and J 7 bases short, with 16 bases between. The CDR3 DNA reads TGTGCCTGGACCGAAGATTGGGGTAGTGAAGCTTTCTTT. Encoded protein: CAWTEDWGSEAFF.

A few counts support this clonotype. This chain connects TRBV10-2 to TRBJ2-1; D is perhaps TRBD2 (5 bases). From germline, CDR1 is WSHSY and CDR2 SAAADI. The CDR3 is 16 amino acids. Trimming left V 6 bases short and J 0 bases short, with 15 bases between. CDR3 amino acids: CASSSTGSSSYNEQFF. CDR3 nucleotide sequence: TGCGCCAGCAGCAGCACGGGGTCGAGCTCCTACAATGAGCAGTTCTTC.

This chain connects TRBV11-2 to TRBJ1-2, with 8 bases identical to TRBD1. After removal of 4 bases from V and 8 bases from J, the junction contained 12 bases not matched to a gene. CDR3 size: 15 residues. The germline V gene encodes CDR1 SGHAT and CDR2 FQNNGV. DNA of the CDR3: TGTGCCAGCAGCTCACCCCTACAGGGGGTAAGAGGCTACACCTTC. This gives the protein CASSSPLQGVRGYTF.

This clonotype was detected only a few times. The chain joins TRBV2 to TRBJ2-1; D possibly uses TRBD1 or TRBD2 (5 bases each). Germline CDR1 SNHLY, CDR2 FYNNEI. V gave up 0 bases and J gave up 1 base, with 10 bases separating them. This CDR3 contains 16 residues. In nucleotides, the CDR3 is TGTGCCAGCAGTGAAGCGGGGGACCGATCCTACAATGAGCAGTTCTTC. Translating gives CASSEAGDRSYNEQFF.

This clonotype was counted ten times or more. This chain uses TRBV12-3 or TRBV12-4 with TRBJ2-7; weak D call: TRBD1 (7 bases). The V end was cut by 5 bases, the J end by 6 bases, with 17 bases between. The CDR3 length is 14 residues. CDR3 nucleotides: TGTGCCAGCAGTCCCCCCTACAGGGGAGGCGAGCAGTACTTC. It codes for CASSPPYRGGEQYF.

The V call is TRBV20-1, the J call TRBJ1-2; 9 bases are shared with TRBD1. Losses at the gene ends were 6 bases for V and 6 bases for J; bases not matched to a gene: 20. The CDR3 is 17 amino acids. Germline values: CDR1 DFQATT, CDR2 SNEGSKA (reference sequence). The CDR3 bases are TGCAGTGCCCTAACGGGACAGGGAGCCGGTTATAGAGATGGCTACACCTTC. Its translation: CSALTGQGAGYRDGYTF.

The V and J genes are TRBV10-3 and TRBJ1-5; D is perhaps TRBD1 (6 bases). With 7 bases removed from V and 3 bases from J, the gap between germline ends came to 10 bases. The length of the CDR3 is 13 residues. The germline CDR1 and CDR2 sequences are ENHRY and SYGVKD. Here the CDR3 reads CAITGAFNQPQHF. CDR3 bases: TGTGCCATCACGGGGGCCTTCAATCAGCCCCAGCATTTT.

The chain couples TRBV28 to TRBJ2-5, with D perhaps TRBD1 (6 bases). Deletions cut 4 bases from V and 7 bases from J, with 19 bases between. This CDR3 is built from 15 residues. Germline V CDR1 and CDR2: MDHEN, SYDVKM. Here the CDR3 reads CASSSQDRPDGTQYF. As DNA, the CDR3 is TGTGCCAGCAGTTCACAAGACAGGCCGGATGGGACCCAGTACTTC.

CDR3 DNA sequence: TGTGCCAGCTCACCACTTGGCAGGACACCCTACGAGCAGTACTTC. It encodes CASSPLGRTPYEQYF. The chain uses TRBV18 and TRBJ2-7; TRBD1 might be the D (5 bases). Germline-derived CDR1 and CDR2 are KGHSH and LQKENI. This CDR3 comprises 15 residues. V was shortened by 1 base and J by 2 bases, with 12 bases between the two germline ends.

The chain has TRBV7-9 and TRBJ2-7; TRBD1 agrees at 7 bases. CDR1 is SEHNR, CDR2 FQNEAQ, per germline (reference sequence). This CDR3 has 15 amino acids. V lost 5 bases to trimming and J lost 6 bases; unmatched junction nucleotides: 13. The CDR3 loop is CASSPRTGEALEQYF. In nucleotides, the CDR3 is TGTGCCAGCAGCCCTAGGACAGGTGAGGCCCTCGAGCAGTACTTC.

The chain is built from TRBV27 and TRBJ2-2; a weak D match, TRBD2 (7 bases). Looked up from germline, CDR1 is MNHEY and CDR2 is SMNVEV (reference sequence). The CDR3 sequence is 14 residues long. V was pared by 6 bases and J by 7 bases, with 15 bases between. CDR3 amino acids: CASRIGGPGGELFF. The CDR3 bases are TGTGCCAGCAGAATCGGGGGGCCAGGCGGGGAGCTGTTTTTT.

Written as DNA, the CDR3 is TGTGCCACCAGCAGAGCCATCGACATCCCCCTGAACGAGCAGTACTTC. Its protein product is CATSRAIDIPLNEQYF. The chain employs TRBV15 and TRBJ2-7; D is undetermined. Germline V gene sequence: CDR1 LNHNV, CDR2 YYDKDF (reference sequence). V was clipped by 1 base and J by 5 bases, with 18 bases between them. The CDR3 length is 16 residues.

This clonotype was counted between two and nine times. This chain uses TRBV29-1 with TRBJ2-7, with D tentatively TRBD1 or TRBD2 (5 bases each). Germline assignment: CDR1 SQVTM and CDR2 ANQGSEA. V was trimmed by 0 bases and J by 1 base, leaving 13 bases between them. The CDR3 extends over 15 amino acids. CDR3: CSVEDWRRESYEQYF. The DNA of the CDR3 is TGCAGCGTTGAAGATTGGCGCAGGGAGTCCTACGAGCAGTACTTC.

This clonotype was observed a handful of times. The chain links TRBV4-1 to TRBJ1-6; D not resolved. Germline values: CDR1 MGHRA, CDR2 YSYEKL. The CDR3 runs 12 residues. V was pared by 1 base and J by 11 bases, with 6 bases between. CDR3 sequence: CASSQGIPPLHF. CDR3 nucleotide sequence: TGCGCCAGCAGCCAAGGGATACCACCCCTCCACTTT.